This T cell receptor (beta chain) was observed in a study of beta chain features in type 1 diabetes. Based on CD45RO/CCR7/CD25/CD127/CD95/CD27, CD4+ regulatory, stem cell-like memory, naive and central memory cells were sorted. The authors reverse transcribed all of the isolated RNA, so sequencing captured expressed TCRB transcripts. Reads from naive, central memory and regulatory T cell samples averaged about 3.3 million. Repertoires were generated with immunoSEQ multiplex PCR, while TCRdb's copy carries only in-frame clones and drops some. Of approximately 280,000 clones in the sample, about 15% were seen once. This clone was recorded a few times. The antigen remains unidentified. The sample contains more than one DNA sequence encoding this CDR3. Findings and limits, study-wide: Type 1 diabetes patients showed a moderate but significant shortening of TCRB CDR3s in all four CD4+ subsets. For TCRB rearrangement, an influence of HLA type remained unresolved here.

The V end lost 0 bases, the J end lost 6 bases, and 12 bases lay between the germline ends. This CDR3 is built from 14 residues. Looked up from germline, CDR1 is GTSNPN and CDR2 is SVGIG (reference sequence). The source is a man aged 18 to 30 with type 1 diabetes. The V gene is TRBV30, the J gene TRBJ1-5; possibly TRBD1 for D (5 bases). Sequencing was performed on naive CD4+ T cells from blood. DNA for the CDR3: TGTGCCTGGAGTGTACGGGGGGGAGGTCAGCCCCAGCATTTT. It encodes CAWSVRGGGQPQHF.